This TCR beta chain was obtained from a study of blood T cell repertoires in COVID-19. Study-level information: The cDNA or gDNA used as material had been derived from T cells, B-cell-depleted T cells, or PBMCs.

Cohort 3 recovered donors had two negative PCRs, clearance, or symptom resolution. Measured with immunoSEQ multiplex PCR; TCRdb has only the in-frame clones, and not every one. The sample shows 300,000 to 450,000 clones, 87% of them seen only once. The CDR3 is 15 amino acids. V was pared by 5 bases and J by 2 bases, with 7 bases of the junction left unmatched. Germline CDR1 LNHDA, CDR2 SQIVND (reference sequence). Sequenced input: PBMCs or T cells enriched from blood (not recorded which). The rearrangement uses TRBV19 and TRBJ2-3, with TRBD1 matching 7 bases. The clonotype was recovered from a woman aged 25-40 years who had recovered from COVID-19. The CDR3: CASSAGQAFTDTQYF. The CDR3 region has the DNA TGTGCCAGTAGTGCCGGACAGGCCTTCACAGATACGCAGTATTTT.